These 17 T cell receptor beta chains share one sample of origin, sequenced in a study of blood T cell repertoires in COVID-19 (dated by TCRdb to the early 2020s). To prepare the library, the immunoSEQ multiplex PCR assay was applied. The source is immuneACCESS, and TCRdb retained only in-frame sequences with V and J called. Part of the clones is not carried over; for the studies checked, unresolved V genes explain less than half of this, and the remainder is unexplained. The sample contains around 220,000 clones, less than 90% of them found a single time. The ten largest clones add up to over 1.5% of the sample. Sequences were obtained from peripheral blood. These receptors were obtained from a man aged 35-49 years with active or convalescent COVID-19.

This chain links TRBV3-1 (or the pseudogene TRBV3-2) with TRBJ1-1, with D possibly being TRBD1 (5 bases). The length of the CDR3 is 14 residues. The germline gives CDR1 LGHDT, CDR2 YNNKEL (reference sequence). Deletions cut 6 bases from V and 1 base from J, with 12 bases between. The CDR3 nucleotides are TGTGCCAGCAGGGAAACAGGAGAGAACACTGAAGCTTTCTTT. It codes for CASRETGENTEAFF.

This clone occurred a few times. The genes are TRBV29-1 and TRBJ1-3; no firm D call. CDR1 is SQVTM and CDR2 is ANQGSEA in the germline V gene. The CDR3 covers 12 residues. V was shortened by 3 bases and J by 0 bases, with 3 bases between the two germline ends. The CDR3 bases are TGCAGCGTTGAGAGCTCTGGAAACACCATATATTTT. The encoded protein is CSVESSGNTIYF.

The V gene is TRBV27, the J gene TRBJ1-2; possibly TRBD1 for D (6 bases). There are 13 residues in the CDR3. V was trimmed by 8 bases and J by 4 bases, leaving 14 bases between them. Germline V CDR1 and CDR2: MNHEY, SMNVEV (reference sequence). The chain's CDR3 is CASRAGAVYGYTF. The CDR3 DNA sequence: TGTGCCAGCCGGGCAGGGGCCGTCTATGGCTACACCTTC.

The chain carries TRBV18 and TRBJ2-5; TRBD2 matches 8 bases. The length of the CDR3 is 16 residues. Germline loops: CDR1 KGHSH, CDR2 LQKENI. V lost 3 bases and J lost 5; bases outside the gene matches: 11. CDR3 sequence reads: CASSPNRRGASETQYF. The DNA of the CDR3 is TGTGCCAGCTCACCCAACCGGCGGGGGGCCTCGGAGACCCAGTACTTC.

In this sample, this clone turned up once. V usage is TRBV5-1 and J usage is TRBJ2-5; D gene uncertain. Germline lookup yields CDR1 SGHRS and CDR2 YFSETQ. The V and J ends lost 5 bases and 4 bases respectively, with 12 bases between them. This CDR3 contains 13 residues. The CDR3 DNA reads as TGCGCCAGCAGGTCTGGGTCGGGAGAGACCCAGTACTTC. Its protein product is CASRSGSGETQYF.

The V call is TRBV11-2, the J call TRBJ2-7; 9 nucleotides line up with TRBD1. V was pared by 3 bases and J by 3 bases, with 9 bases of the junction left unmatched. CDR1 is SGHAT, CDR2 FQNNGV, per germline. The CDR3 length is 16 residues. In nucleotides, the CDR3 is TGTGCCAGCAGCTTCTCCGGGACAGGGATTCGCTACGAGCAGTACTTC. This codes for CASSFSGTGIRYEQYF.

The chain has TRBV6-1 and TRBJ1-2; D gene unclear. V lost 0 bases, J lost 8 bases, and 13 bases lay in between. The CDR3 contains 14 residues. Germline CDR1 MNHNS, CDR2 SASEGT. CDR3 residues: CASSEARAQTGYTF. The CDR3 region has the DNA TGTGCCAGCAGTGAAGCTCGTGCCCAGACAGGCTACACCTTC.

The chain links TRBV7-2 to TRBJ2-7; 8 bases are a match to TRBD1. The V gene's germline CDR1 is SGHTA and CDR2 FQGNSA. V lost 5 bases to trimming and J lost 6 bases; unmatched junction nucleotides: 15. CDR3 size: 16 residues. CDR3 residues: CASSAPSPRGQGEQYF. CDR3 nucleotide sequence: TGTGCCAGCAGCGCTCCATCCCCCAGGGGGCAAGGCGAGCAGTACTTC.

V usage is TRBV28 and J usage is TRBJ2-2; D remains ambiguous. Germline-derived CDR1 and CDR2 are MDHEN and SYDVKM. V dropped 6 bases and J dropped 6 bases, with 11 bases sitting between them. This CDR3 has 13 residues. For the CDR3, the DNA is TGTGCCAGCAGCCTCGACACTGCCGGGGAGCTGTTTTTT. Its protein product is CASSLDTAGELFF.

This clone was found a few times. The CDR3 DNA reads TGTGCCAGCAGATCGGGGTCCTATAATTCACCCCTCCACTTT. It is translated as CASRSGSYNSPLHF. The rearrangement uses TRBV28 and TRBJ1-6; D gene uncertain. CDR3 length: 14 amino acids. CDR1 and CDR2 from the germline V gene are MDHEN and SYDVKM. Trimming removed 6 bases at V and 1 base at J, with 7 bases between.

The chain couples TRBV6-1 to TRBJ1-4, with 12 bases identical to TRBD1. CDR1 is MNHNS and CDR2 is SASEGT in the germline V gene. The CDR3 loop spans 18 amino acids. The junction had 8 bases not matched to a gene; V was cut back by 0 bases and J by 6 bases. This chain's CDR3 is CASSEAPGQGAEDEKLFF. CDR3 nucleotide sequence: TGTGCCAGCAGTGAAGCCCCGGGACAGGGGGCTGAGGATGAAAAACTGTTTTTT.

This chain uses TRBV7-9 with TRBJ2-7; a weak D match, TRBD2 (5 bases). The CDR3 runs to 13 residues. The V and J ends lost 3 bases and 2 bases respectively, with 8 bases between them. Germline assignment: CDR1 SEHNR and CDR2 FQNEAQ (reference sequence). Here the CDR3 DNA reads TGTGCCAGCAGCTTCGGGGTAGCCTACGAGCAGTACTTC. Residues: CASSFGVAYEQYF.

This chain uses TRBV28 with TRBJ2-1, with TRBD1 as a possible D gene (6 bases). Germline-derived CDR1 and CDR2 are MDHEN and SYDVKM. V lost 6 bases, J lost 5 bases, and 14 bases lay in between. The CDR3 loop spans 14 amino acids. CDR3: CASSFLDSNNEQFF. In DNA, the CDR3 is TGTGCCAGCAGCTTCCTGGACAGCAACAATGAGCAGTTCTTC.

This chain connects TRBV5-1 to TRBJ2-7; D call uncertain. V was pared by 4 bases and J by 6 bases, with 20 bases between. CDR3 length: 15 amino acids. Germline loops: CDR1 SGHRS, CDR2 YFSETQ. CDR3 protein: CASSPQIVEIGEQYF. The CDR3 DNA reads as TGCGCCAGCAGCCCCCAAATCGTAGAGATCGGCGAGCAGTACTTC.

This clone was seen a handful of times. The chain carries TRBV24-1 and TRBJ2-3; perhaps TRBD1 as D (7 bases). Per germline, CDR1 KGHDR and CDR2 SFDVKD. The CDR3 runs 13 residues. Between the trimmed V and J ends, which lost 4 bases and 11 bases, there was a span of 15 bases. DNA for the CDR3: TGTGCCACCAGTGAGACAGGGACTCGCTTGCAGTATTTT. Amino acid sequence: CATSETGTRLQYF.

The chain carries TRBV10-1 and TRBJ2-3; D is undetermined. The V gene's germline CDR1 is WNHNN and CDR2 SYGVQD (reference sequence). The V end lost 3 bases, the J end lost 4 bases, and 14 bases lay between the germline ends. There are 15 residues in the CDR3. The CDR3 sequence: CASSDSNPRSDTQYF. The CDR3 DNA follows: TGCGCCAGCAGTGACTCCAACCCGCGCTCAGATACGCAGTATTTT.

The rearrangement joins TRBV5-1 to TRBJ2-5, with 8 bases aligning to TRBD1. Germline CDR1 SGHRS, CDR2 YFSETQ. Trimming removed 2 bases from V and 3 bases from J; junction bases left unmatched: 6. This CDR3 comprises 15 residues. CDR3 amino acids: CASSLLGTGEETQYF. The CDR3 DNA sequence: TGCGCCAGCAGCTTACTAGGGACAGGAGAAGAGACCCAGTACTTC. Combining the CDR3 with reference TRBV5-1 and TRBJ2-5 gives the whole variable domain KAGVTQTPRYLIKTRGQQVTLSCSPISGHRSVSWYQQTPGQGLQFLFEYFSETQRNKGNFPGRFSGRQFSNSRSEMNVSTLELGDSALYLCASSLLGTGEETQYFGPGTRLLVL.